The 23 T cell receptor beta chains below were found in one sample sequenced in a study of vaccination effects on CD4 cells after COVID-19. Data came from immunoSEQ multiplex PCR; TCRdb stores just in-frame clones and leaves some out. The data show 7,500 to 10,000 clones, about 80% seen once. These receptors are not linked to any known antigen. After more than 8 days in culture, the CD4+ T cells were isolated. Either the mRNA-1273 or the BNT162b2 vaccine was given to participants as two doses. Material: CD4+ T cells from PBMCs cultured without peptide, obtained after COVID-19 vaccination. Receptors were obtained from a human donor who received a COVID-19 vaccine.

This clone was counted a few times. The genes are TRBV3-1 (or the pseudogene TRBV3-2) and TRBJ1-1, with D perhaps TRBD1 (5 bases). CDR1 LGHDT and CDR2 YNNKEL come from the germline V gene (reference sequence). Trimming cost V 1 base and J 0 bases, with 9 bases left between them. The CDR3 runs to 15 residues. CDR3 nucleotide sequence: TGTGCCAGCAGCCAAGCACAGGCGATGAACACTGAAGCTTTCTTT. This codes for CASSQAQAMNTEAFF.

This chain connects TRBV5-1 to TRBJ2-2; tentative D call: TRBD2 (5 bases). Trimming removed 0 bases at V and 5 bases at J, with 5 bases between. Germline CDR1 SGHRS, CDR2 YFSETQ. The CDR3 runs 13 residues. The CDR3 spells CASSLGETGELFF. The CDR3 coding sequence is TGCGCCAGCAGCTTGGGGGAGACCGGGGAGCTGTTTTTT.

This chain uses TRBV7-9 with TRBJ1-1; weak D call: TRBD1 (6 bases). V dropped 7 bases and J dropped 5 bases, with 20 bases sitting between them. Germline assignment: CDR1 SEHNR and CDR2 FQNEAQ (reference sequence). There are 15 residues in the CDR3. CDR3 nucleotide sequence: TGTGCCAGCACCAGAATAGGGGGGGAAGGAACTGAAGCTTTCTTT. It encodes CASTRIGGEGTEAFF.

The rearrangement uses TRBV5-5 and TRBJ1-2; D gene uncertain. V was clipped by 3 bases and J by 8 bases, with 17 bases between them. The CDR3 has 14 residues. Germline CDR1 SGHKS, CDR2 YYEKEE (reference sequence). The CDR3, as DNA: TGTGCCAGCAGCTCGGGTCTCGCAGCGGGAGGCTACACCTTC. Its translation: CASSSGLAAGGYTF.

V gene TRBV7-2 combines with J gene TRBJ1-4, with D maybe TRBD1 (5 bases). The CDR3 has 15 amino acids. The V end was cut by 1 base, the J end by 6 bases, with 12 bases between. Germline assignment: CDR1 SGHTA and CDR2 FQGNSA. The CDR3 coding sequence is TGTGCCAGCAGCTTAGATCCGGGGGATCATGAAAAACTGTTTTTT. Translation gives CASSLDPGDHEKLFF.

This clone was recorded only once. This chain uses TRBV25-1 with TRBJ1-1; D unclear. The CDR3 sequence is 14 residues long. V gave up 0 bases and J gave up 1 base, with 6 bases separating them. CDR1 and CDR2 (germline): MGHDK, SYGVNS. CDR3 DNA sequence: TGTGCCAGCAGTGAATATGGGCAGAACACTGAAGCTTTCTTT. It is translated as CASSEYGQNTEAFF.

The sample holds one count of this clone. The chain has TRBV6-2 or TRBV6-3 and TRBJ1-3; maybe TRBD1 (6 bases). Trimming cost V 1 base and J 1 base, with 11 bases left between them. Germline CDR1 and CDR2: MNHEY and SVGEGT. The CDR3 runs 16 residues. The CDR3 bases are TGTGCCAGCAGTTACTTCGTGACAGGATCTGGAAACACCATATATTTT. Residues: CASSYFVTGSGNTIYF.

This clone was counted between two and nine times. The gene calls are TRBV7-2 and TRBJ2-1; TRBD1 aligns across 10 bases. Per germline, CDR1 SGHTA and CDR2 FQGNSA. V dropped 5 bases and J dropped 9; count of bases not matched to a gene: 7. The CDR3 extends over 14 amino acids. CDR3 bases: TGTGCCAGCAGCCTGGACAGGGGGGCTGGTGAGCAGTTCTTC. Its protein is CASSLDRGAGEQFF.

The CDR3 here is CASSRGGVSPLHF. Written as DNA, the CDR3 is TGTGCCAGCAGCCGGGGCGGGGTGTCACCCCTCCACTTT. The chain is built from TRBV7-9 and TRBJ1-6; tentatively, D is TRBD1 (5 bases). The germline V gene has CDR1 SEHNR and CDR2 FQNEAQ (reference sequence). V shed 5 bases and J shed 10 bases, with 12 bases lying between them. The CDR3 sequence is 13 residues long.

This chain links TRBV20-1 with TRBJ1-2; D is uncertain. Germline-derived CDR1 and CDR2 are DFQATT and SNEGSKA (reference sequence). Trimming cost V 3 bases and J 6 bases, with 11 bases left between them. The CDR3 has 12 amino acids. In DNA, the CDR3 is TGCAGTGCTAGTTCCGGGTTGGATGGCTACACCTTC. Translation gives CSASSGLDGYTF.

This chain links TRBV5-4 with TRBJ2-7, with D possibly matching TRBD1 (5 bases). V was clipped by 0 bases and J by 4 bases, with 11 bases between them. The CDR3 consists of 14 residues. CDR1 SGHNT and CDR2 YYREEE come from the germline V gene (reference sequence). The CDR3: CASSLAEGAYEQYF. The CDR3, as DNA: TGTGCCAGCAGCTTGGCCGAAGGGGCGTACGAGCAGTACTTC.

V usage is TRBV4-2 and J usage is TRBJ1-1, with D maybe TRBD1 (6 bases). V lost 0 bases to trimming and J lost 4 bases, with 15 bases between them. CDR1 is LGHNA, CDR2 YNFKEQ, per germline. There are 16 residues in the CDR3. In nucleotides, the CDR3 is TGTGCCAGCAGCCAAGACGGCCGGGGGCGGACCACTGAAGCTTTCTTT. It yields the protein CASSQDGRGRTTEAFF.

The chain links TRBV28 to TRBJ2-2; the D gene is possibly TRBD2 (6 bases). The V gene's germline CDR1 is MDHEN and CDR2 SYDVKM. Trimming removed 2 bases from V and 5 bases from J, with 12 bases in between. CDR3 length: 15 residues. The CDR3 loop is CASSLGGKGTGELFF. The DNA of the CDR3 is TGTGCCAGCAGTTTAGGCGGGAAGGGGACCGGGGAGCTGTTTTTT.

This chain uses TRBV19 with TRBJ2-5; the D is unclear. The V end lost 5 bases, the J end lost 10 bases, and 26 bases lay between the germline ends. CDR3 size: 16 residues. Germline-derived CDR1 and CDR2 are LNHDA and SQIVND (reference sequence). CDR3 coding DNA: TGTGCCAGTAGTCCCAGACACCGCCTGGCCAAAGTGGACCAGTACTTC. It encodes CASSPRHRLAKVDQYF.

The chain's CDR3 is CASSSAGRPIYGYTF. CDR3 sequence (DNA): TGTGCCAGCAGTTCGGCGGGACGCCCCATCTATGGCTACACCTTC. This chain uses TRBV6-5 with TRBJ1-2, with a possible D match to TRBD1 (5 bases). Germline V gene sequence: CDR1 MNHEY, CDR2 SVGAGI. Trimming left V 4 bases short and J 4 bases short, with 16 bases between. The CDR3 is made up of 15 amino acids.

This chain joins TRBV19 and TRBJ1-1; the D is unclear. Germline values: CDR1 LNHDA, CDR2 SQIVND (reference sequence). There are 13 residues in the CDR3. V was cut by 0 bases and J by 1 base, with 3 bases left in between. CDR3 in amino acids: CASSIDGNTEAFF. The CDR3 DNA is TGTGCCAGTAGTATAGATGGGAACACTGAAGCTTTCTTT. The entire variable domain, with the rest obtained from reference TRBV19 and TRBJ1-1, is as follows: DGGITQSPKYLFRKEGQNVTLSCEQNLNHDAMYWYRQDPGQGLRLIYYSQIVNDFQKGDIAEGYSVSREKKESFPLTVTSAQKNPTAFYLCASSIDGNTEAFFGQGTRLTVV.

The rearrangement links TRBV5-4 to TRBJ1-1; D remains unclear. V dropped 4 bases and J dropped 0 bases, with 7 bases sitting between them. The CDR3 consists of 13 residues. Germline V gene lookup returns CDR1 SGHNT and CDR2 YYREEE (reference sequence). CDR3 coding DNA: TGTGCCAGCAGCCTGCAAATGAACACTGAAGCTTTCTTT. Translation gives CASSLQMNTEAFF.

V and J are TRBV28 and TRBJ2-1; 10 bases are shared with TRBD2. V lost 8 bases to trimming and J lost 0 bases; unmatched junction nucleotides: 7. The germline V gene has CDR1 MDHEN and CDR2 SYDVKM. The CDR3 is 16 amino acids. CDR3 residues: CASGAGGSSSYNEQFF. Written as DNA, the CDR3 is TGTGCCAGCGGAGCGGGAGGGTCGAGCTCCTACAATGAGCAGTTCTTC.

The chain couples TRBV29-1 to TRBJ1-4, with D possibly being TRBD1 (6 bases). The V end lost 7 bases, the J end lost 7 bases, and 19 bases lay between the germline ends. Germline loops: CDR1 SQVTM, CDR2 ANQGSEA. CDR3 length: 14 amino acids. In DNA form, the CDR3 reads TGCAGCGCGGGATCAGGGGTAAATGCTGAAAAACTGTTTTTT. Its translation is CSAGSGVNAEKLFF.

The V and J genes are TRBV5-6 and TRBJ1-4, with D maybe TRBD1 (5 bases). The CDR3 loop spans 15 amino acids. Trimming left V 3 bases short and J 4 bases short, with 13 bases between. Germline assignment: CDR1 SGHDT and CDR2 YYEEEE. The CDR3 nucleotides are TGTGCCAGCAGCTGGACCGGGGGAGTTAATGAAAAACTGTTTTTT. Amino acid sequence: CASSWTGGVNEKLFF.

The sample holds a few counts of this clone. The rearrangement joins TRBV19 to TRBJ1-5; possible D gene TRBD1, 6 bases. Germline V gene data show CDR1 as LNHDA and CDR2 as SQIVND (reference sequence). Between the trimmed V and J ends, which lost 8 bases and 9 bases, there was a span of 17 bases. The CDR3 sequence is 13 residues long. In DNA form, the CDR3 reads TGTGCCAGTTGGAGGCAGGGACAAGGGCCCCAGCATTTT. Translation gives CASWRQGQGPQHF.

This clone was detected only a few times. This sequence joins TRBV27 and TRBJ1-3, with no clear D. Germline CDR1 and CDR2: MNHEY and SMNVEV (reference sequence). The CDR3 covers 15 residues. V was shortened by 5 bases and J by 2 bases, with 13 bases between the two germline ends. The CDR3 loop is CASSPVGYPGNTIYF. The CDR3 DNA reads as TGTGCCAGCAGTCCCGTGGGGTACCCTGGAAACACCATATATTTT.

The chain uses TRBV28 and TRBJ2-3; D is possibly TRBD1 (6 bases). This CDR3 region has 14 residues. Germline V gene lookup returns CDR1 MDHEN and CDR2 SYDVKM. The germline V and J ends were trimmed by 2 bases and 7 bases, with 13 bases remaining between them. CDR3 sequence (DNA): TGTGCCAGCAGTTTAGCCAGGGGAAGGAATACGCAGTATTTT. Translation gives CASSLARGRNTQYF. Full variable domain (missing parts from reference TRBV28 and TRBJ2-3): DVKVTQSSRYLVKRTGEKVFLECVQDMDHENMFWYRQDPGLGLRLIYFSYDVKMKEKGDIPEGYSVSREKKERFSLILESASTNQTSMYLCASSLARGRNTQYFGPGTRLTVL.